This record looks at one TCR beta chain sequence and its context. This clone was detected only once. The antigen it recognizes is unknown. The sample holds no much larger clone one base away, and base qualities are not on file. These data are taken from a study of Tregs in tolerant kidney transplant recipients (dated by TCRdb to the late 2010s). Notes on the research overall: The transplants used related donors along with nonmyeloablative bone marrow transplantation, and in the human trials mixed chimerism was transient. The study used TCRbeta sequencing to identify donor-specific regulatory T cells before combined kidney and bone marrow transplantation, then tracked those cells after transplant. Summary of the overall study and its limitations: Because the study included only a small number of patients, the results must be confirmed in larger populations and under other immunosuppression protocols. Donor-specific Treg expansion was found to exceed global Treg expansion in tolerant patients, suggesting antigen-driven rather than nonspecific expansion. Although technical replication error seemed to be minimal, the question of biological reproducibility was not addressed directly. Expanding Tregs with activated donor B cells appeared to identify the most biologically relevant and donor-specific TCRbeta repertoire. For some patients, the PCR primers changed as time went on, which meant samples from those patients could not be compared with one another at the nucleotide level.

What the time point label conveys for this sample: blood sample drawn before combined kidney and bone marrow transplant. Unstimulated Tregs (CD4+CD25+CD127-), CD4+ non-Tregs (CD4+CD25-), CD4 and CD8 cells were FACS-sorted from thawed PBMCs. Several combined kidney and bone marrow transplant recipients from the ITN036ST trial were included as patients, and samples were available only from these trial subjects. Healthy control blood was processed to PBMCs with a Ficoll density gradient and then cryopreserved, whereas patient PBMCs were collected both before and after transplant. For TCRbeta CDR3 sequencing, genomic DNA from the sorted cells was extracted using the QIAGEN DNeasy Blood and Tissue Kit. Through immunoSEQ, high-throughput TCRbeta CDR3 sequencing was done commercially, including PCR amplification with internal controls and bias correction. Per the authors' processing: A unique productive TCRbeta sequence was defined by the CDR3 nucleotide sequence when primers matched, and otherwise by the CDR3 amino acid sequence together with the Vbeta and Jbeta genes. Sorting error was corrected by removing sequences shared between sorted populations at a frequency ratio of 2:1 or less, and the remaining shared sequences were assigned to the higher population. A sequence counted as donor-reactive if, in CFSE-low cells, the sequence had a frequency of at least 0.01% and was expanded at least 5-fold compared with unstimulated cells. Repertoire divergence was quantified by Jensen-Shannon divergence calculated from the top 100 TCRbeta sequences ranked by frequency. When a sample had multiple sequencing runs, each run was corrected for sorting error separately and the runs were then pooled. Imported from immuneACCESS, the table was reduced by TCRdb to in-frame sequences with V and J called. These copies leave out some clones; in studies compared against another copy, an unresolved V gene accounts for under half, and the cause of the remainder is not known. The V and J calls and clone size are taken from that table; D and trimming were inferred from the DNA. For this sample the table gives about 94,000 clones, of which under 95% were detected only once. The biggest ten clones account for 0.35% to 0.55% of the sample.

This TCR was sampled from a human donor who received a combined kidney and bone marrow transplant. The specimen was CD4+ T cells from blood, collected before the transplant.

The nucleotide sequence is given as TGTGCCAGCAGTGGACAGGGGTGGAGACAGCCCCAGCATTTT. Translated, it reads CASSGQGWRQPQHF. This receptor chain uses TRBV2 and TRBJ1-5; 8 nucleotides in the junction match TRBD1. V loses 4 bases at its end and J loses 7 bases; junction bases beyond the gene matches: 6. The CDR3 goes from the cysteine to the phenylalanine over 14 residues. The only DNA kept is the CDR3, 42 bases in frame from the first base. Looking up the germline V gene yields CDR1 SNHLY and CDR2 FYNNEI.